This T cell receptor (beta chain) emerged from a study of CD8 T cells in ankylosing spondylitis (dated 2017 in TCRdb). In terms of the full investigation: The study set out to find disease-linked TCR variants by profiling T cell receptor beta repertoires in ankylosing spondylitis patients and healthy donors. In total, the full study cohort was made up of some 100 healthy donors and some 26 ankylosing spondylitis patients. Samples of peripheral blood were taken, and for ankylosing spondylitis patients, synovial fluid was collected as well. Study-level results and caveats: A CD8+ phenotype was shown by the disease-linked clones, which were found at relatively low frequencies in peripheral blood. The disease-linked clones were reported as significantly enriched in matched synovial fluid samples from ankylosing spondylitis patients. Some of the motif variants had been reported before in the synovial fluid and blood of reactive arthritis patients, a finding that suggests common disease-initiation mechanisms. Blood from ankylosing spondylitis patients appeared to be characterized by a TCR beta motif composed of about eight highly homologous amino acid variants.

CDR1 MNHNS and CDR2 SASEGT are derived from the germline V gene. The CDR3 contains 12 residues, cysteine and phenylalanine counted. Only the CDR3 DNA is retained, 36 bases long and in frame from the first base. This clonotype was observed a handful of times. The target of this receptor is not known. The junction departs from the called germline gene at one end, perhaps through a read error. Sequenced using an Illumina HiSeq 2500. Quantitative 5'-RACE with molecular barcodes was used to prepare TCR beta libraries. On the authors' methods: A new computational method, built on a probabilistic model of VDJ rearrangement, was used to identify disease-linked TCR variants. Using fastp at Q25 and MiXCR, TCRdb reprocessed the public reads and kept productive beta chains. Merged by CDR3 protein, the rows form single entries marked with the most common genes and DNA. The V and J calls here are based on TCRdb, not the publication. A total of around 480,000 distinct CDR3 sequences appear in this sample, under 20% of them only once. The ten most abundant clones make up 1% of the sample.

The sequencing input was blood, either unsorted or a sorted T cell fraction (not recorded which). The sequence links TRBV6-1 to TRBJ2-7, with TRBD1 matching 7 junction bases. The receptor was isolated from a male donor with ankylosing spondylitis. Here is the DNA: TGTGCCAGCAGTGAAGCCAAGACAGGGTTGCACTTC. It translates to CASSEAKTGLHF.